The 9 T cell receptor beta chains in this list originate from one sample, sequenced in a study of CD8+CD57+ T cells in acquired aplastic anemia. TCR beta VDJ and CDR3 profiling used genomic DNA as template. TCRdb used MiXCR to reprocess the reads, holding one entry per CDR3 protein. The data hold approximately 180,000 distinct CDR3 sequences, with roughly 65% observed a single time. Patients chosen for sequencing had CD8+CD57+ cells that had expanded, as shown by flow cytometry. What was sequenced was sorted CD4+, CD8+, or CD8+CD57+ T cells (not recorded which) from PBMCs. These receptors all come from a human donor with aplastic anemia.

The chain couples TRBV19 to TRBJ2-7; no definite D call. V lost 5 bases and J lost 2, with 13 bases in between. Per germline, CDR1 LNHDA and CDR2 SQIVND (reference sequence). The CDR3 spans 14 residues. The CDR3 nucleotides read TGTGCCAGTAGTGTAGGTTCAGCCGCCTACGAGCAGTACTTC. Its protein product is CASSVGSAAYEQYF.

V and J are TRBV20-1 and TRBJ1-5; D gene uncertain. Trimming removed 1 base from V and 4 bases from J, with 8 bases in between. The length of the CDR3 is 13 residues. Germline-derived CDR1 and CDR2 are DFQATT and SNEGSKA (reference sequence). The DNA for the CDR3 is TGCAGTGCTAGAGGTTCGGGTAATCAGCCCCAGCATTTT. Translated: CSARGSGNQPQHF.

This clonotype was observed a handful of times. The rearrangement joins TRBV7-8 to TRBJ2-1; 8 bases are a match to TRBD1. The J segment lost 9 bases and the V segment lost 6 bases, leaving 1 base of the junction unmatched. Germline-derived CDR1 and CDR2 are SGHVS and FQNEAQ. The CDR3 is made up of 11 amino acids. The chain's CDR3 is CASRTGAEQFF. Here the CDR3 DNA reads TGTGCCAGCAGGACAGGGGCTGAGCAGTTCTTC. Together with reference TRBV7-8 and TRBJ2-1, the CDR3 gives the full variable domain: GAGVSQSPRYKVAKRGQDVALRCDPISGHVSLFWYQQALGQGPEFLTYFQNEAQLDKSGLPSDRFFAERPEGSVSTLKIQRTQQEDSAVYLCASRTGAEQFFGPGTRLTVL.

This clonotype was picked up many times. The rearrangement joins TRBV24-1 to TRBJ2-3; 11 positions match TRBD1. The J segment lost 3 bases and the V segment lost 7 bases, leaving 8 bases of the junction unmatched. CDR3 length equals 16 residues. Germline V gives CDR1 KGHDR, CDR2 SFDVKD. CDR3 DNA: TGTGCCACCAGCCGGACAGGGGGCTCCATGACAGATACGCAGTATTTT. Protein: CATSRTGGSMTDTQYF.

The rearrangement links TRBV2 to TRBJ2-5; 9 nucleotides align to TRBD1. Germline assignment: CDR1 SNHLY and CDR2 FYNNEI. The CDR3 runs to 12 residues. V was clipped by 7 bases and J by 4 bases; unmatched bases: 1. Here the CDR3 reads CASKTGGETQYF. In DNA, the CDR3 is TGTGCCAGCAAGACAGGGGGAGAGACCCAGTACTTC.

This chain's CDR3 is CASRLTGGNNGYTF. The DNA of the CDR3 is TGTGCCAGCAGATTGACAGGGGGGAATAATGGCTACACCTTC. The V call is TRBV7-2, the J call TRBJ1-2; 9 nucleotides align to TRBD1. Germline CDR1 and CDR2: SGHTA and FQGNSA. This CDR3 has 14 residues. After removal of 6 bases from V and 6 bases from J, the junction contained 8 bases not matched to a gene.

The chain recombines TRBV15 with TRBJ1-5, with 8 bases that match TRBD1. This CDR3 spans 17 amino acids. After removal of 2 bases from V and 2 bases from J, the junction contained 8 bases not matched to a gene. Germline CDR1 reads LNHNV; CDR2 reads YYDKDF (reference sequence). The CDR3 DNA follows: TGTGCCACCAGCAGATCCAGGGGGCGAGGGGGCAATCAGCCCCAGCATTTT. Encoded protein: CATSRSRGRGGNQPQHF. Complete variable domain (other parts from reference TRBV15 and TRBJ1-5): DAMVIQNPRYQVTQFGKPVTLSCSQTLNHNVMYWYQQKSSQAPKLLFHYYDKDFNNEADTPDNFQSRRPNTSFCFLDIRSPGLGDTAMYLCATSRSRGRGGNQPQHFGDGTRLSIL.

This clonotype occurred a few times. V is TRBV30 and J is TRBJ1-1, with a tentative D call TRBD1 (5 bases). The germline V gene encodes CDR1 GTSNPN and CDR2 SVGIG (reference sequence). The CDR3 totals 13 residues. As DNA, the CDR3 is TGTACCGGGGACCTTTTTATGAACACTGAAGCTTTCTTT. It is translated as CTGDLFMNTEAFF.

This rearrangement joins TRBV7-3 to TRBJ2-7; 9 bases map to TRBD1. After removal of 6 bases from V and 5 bases from J, the junction contained 11 bases not matched to a gene. CDR3 length: 15 residues. Germline CDR1 is SGHTA and CDR2 is FQGTGA. CDR3 loop: CASRPGTGITHEQYF. The DNA for the CDR3 is TGTGCCAGCAGACCCGGGACAGGGATCACTCACGAGCAGTACTTC.